Included here is one T cell receptor (beta chain) sequence, with context. This clonotype counts as medium-sized (0.01 to 0.1%). Its antigen specificity is not known. No much larger clonotype is one base removed from it; base qualities were not supplied. The method was multiplex PCR. TCRdb names 454 GS FLX as the instrument used. TCR alpha and beta CDR3 regions were amplified from mRNA by semiquantitative ARM-PCR. In ARM-PCR, tagged nested gene-specific primers were used first, and exponential amplification was then carried out by communal superprimers. Before the second amplification round was performed on first-round PCR products, the nested primers were removed by exonuclease. The amplicons were sequenced on the 454 platform, a system that can rapidly sequence millions of DNA fragments without cloning bias. An effective read was defined as a read mappable to both V and J germline segments. The paper's data handling went like this. IRmap, which uses pyromap, a Smith-Waterman modification adapted to 454 sequencing errors, was used to assign reads to germline V, D and J segments. D-beta assignments were filtered using cutoffs set at the 99th percentile of alignment scores from simulated random sequences. CDR3 was defined as the amino acids lying between the conserved V-segment Y[YFLI]C motif and the J-segment [FW]GXGT motif. A compound Poisson process model, previously applied to large-scale EST data, was used to estimate repertoire diversity. A procedure for detecting cross-contamination was applied so that sample contamination could be argued against as the origin of shared CDR3s. The public reads were reanalyzed by TCRdb: fastp trimming at Q25, MiXCR alignment, in-frame beta chains only. Here each entry gathers all rows of one CDR3 protein and keeps the most common genes and DNA. The V and J calls were determined by TCRdb, not by the authors. In all, the sample holds 13,000 to 15,000 distinct CDR3 sequences, and 60% of those were seen once. Jointly, the top ten make up under 2.5% of the sample.

V was cut back by 7 bases and J by 6 bases, leaving a gap of 24 bases between them. Via the germline V gene (reference sequence), CDR1 is LNHDA and CDR2 SQIVND. The CDR3 starts with the cysteine, ends with the phenylalanine, and has 16 residues. Only CDR3 DNA is held: 48 bases, read in frame from base 1. These data come from a study of relationships among human T cell subsets (dated by TCRdb to the early 2010s). About the full investigation: The study sequenced eight distinct T cell populations from blood: pan T, CD8 cytotoxic, regulatory, Th1, Th2, naive plus transitional, activated and memory cells.

CD4+CD25+ regulatory T cells were selected from positively selected CD4+ cells using anti-CD25 beads. Miltenyi superparamagnetic beads coated with subset-specific monoclonal antibodies were used to isolate the T cell subsets. Peripheral blood was used as the source from which all T cell populations were isolated. Ficoll separation was used to obtain mononuclear cells from whole blood, after which anti-CD14 microbeads were used to deplete monocytes. Isolated cell populations were immediately resuspended in RNAprotect reagent. The paper as a whole reports these results and caveats: Over 60% of CD8+ cytotoxic sequences belonged to clones with over 100 reads, whereas regulatory and Th2 subsets showed few such clones. A CD4+CD8+ double-positive population could not be excluded by the bead-based sorting. Substantial sharing of CDR3s among Th1, Th2 and regulatory T cells was interpreted as suggestive of stochastic cell fate choices. No statistically significant differences in V, D and J usage, CDR3 length or N-nucleotide additions were observed among the seven subsets.

The source is a man aged 35-49 years in good health. Source material: Tregs sorted from blood. Recombination linked TRBV19 to TRBJ1-1; the D gene remains uncertain. The nucleotide sequence is TGTGCCAGTATAGACGGCTCCCTACTCTCCCAGGCTGAAGCTTTCTTT. Its product reads: CASIDGSLLSQAEAFF.